This T cell receptor beta chain emerged from a study of T cell changes during pregnancy in multiple sclerosis. Germline CDR1 KGHSH, CDR2 LQKENI. J was trimmed by 6 bases and V by 3 bases; bases with no gene match: 8. The CDR3 extends over 15 amino acids. The data were produced by immunoSEQ multiplex PCR, yet TCRdb's version contains in-frame clones alone and is incomplete. This table holds approximately 63,000 clones, 91% found once. The clonotype originates from a female donor in good health, enrolled as a control in a pregnancy study. The V and J genes are TRBV18 and TRBJ1-5, with 7 bases matching TRBD1. The input for sequencing was peripheral blood, taken after pregnancy. The CDR3 nucleotides are TGTGCCAGCTCACCTCAGGACAGGTCGGTTCAGCCCCAGCATTTT. Amino acid sequence: CASSPQDRSVQPQHF.